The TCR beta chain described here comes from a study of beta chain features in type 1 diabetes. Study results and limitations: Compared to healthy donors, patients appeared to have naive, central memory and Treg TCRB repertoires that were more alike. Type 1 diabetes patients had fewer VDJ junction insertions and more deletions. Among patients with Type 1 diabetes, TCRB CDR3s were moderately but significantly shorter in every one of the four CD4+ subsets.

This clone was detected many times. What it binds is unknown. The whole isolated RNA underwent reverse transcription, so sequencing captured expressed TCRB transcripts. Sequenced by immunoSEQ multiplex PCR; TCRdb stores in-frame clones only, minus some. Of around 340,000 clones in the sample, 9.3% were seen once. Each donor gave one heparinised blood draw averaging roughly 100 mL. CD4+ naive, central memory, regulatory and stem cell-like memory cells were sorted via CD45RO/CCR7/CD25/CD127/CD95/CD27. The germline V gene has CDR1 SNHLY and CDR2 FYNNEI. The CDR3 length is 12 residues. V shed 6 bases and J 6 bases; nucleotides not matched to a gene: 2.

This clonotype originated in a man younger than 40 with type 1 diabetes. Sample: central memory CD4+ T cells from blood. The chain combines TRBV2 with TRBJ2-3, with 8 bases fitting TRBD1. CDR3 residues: CASRDRGDTQYF. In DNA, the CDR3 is TGTGCCAGCAGAGACAGGGGCGATACGCAGTATTTT.